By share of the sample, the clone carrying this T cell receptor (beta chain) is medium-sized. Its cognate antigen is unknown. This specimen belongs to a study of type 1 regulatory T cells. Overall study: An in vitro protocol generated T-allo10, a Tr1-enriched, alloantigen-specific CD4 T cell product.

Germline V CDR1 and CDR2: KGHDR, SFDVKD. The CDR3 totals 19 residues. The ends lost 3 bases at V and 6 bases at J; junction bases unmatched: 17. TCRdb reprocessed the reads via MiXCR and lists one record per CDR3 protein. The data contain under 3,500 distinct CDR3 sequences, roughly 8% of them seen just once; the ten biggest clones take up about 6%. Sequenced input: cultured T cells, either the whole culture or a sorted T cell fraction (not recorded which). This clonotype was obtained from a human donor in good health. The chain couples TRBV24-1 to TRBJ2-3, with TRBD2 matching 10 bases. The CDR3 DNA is TGTGCCACCAGTGATCCCTCCTGGGTTGGCCTAGCGGGAGAGGATACGCAGTATTTT. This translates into CATSDPSWVGLAGEDTQYF.